This TCR beta chain was sequenced during a study of a mutant IDH1 vaccine in newly diagnosed glioma. At the level of the study: Each patient was administered eight vaccinations, scheduled in weeks 1, 3, 5, 7, 11, 15, 19 and 23. General observations from the study: Pseudoprogression showed no apparent link to changes in top peripheral T cell clonotypes.

Sample time point: week 23, last vaccination. Mutant IDH1 20-mer peptide, at 300 ug, made up each vaccine dose, with topical imiquimod. Trimming pared 4 bases from V and 8 bases from J, leaving 21 bases between. This CDR3 region has 16 residues. CDR1 SGHRS and CDR2 YFSETQ come from the germline V gene. Clones were sequenced by immunoSEQ multiplex PCR, and TCRdb holds only the in-frame ones, with some missing. The sample carries about 55,000 clones, about 80% recorded once. Comment on this clone: The antigen is undetermined.

The TCR comes from a middle-aged man with glioma. The starting material was PBMCs, obtained from a glioma patient whose treatment included an IDH1 peptide vaccine. V gene TRBV5-1 combines with J gene TRBJ1-4; the D gene is possibly TRBD1 (6 bases). DNA for the CDR3: TGCGCCAGCAGCACAGGGAGGGACGGAGGCAGGGAAAAACTGTTTTTT. Amino acids: CASSTGRDGGREKLFF. Full variable domain (remainder filled in from reference TRBV5-1 and TRBJ1-4): KAGVTQTPRYLIKTRGQQVTLSCSPISGHRSVSWYQQTPGQGLQFLFEYFSETQRNKGNFPGRFSGRQFSNSRSEMNVSTLELGDSALYLCASSTGRDGGREKLFFGSGTQLSVL.